The T cell receptor beta chain under discussion was sequenced for a study of tumor-infiltrating lymphocytes in localized non-small cell lung cancer. Study background: Each patient gave resected tumor and non-adjacent uninvolved lung tissue.

This CDR3 has 15 residues. Germline values: CDR1 SNHLY, CDR2 FYNNEI. The germline V and J ends were trimmed by 7 bases and 7 bases, with 17 bases remaining between them. Clones were sequenced by immunoSEQ multiplex PCR, and TCRdb holds only the in-frame ones, with some missing. There are about 10,000 clones in the sample; approximately 83% occur only once, and approximately 8% lies in the top ten. The J gene is TRBJ1-6, the V gene TRBV2; a possible D gene is TRBD1 (6 bases). This sequence was found in a human donor with non-small cell lung cancer. Sequencing was done on a sample of uninvolved lung tissue not adjacent to the tumor. CDR3 DNA sequence: TGTGCCAGCATCCCAAGGGGGGGATTAAATTCACCCCTCCACTTT. Translating gives CASIPRGGLNSPLHF.